This T cell receptor beta chain derives from a study of blood T cells in healthy people across ages. Trimming removed 3 bases at V and 0 bases at J, with 8 bases between. This CDR3 comprises 15 residues. The germline V gene has CDR1 KGHDR and CDR2 SFDVKD. A J-beta primer mix and a sample-barcoded 5' primer were used in a second PCR of roughly 7 to 12 cycles. TCRdb used MiXCR to reprocess the 5' RACE reads, holding one entry per CDR3 protein. The sample lists about 670,000 distinct CDR3 sequences; around 52% were seen once. Points on this clonotype: A much larger clone lies a single base off, so this may be a read error.

This clonotype was sampled from an elderly woman in good health. The chain recombines TRBV24-1 with TRBJ1-5; maybe TRBD1 (5 bases). Material for sequencing was blood. In DNA, the CDR3 is TGTGCCACCAGTGATAGCAGGGATAGCAATCAGCCCCAGCATTTT. It is translated as CATSDSRDSNQPQHF.